This T cell receptor (beta chain) stems from a study of blood T cell repertoires in COVID-19 (TCRdb year 2020). Context from the whole study: Collaborator samples came from the United States, Italy and Spain and covered acute and convalescent phases of COVID-19. The dataset comprised deeply sampled blood TCRbeta repertoires from subjects exposed to, actively infected with, or recovered from COVID-19. The prospective study material was composed of cDNA or gDNA derived from T cells, B-cell-depleted T cells, or PBMCs. The repertoires were released in a freely available public database meant as a resource for research on the immune response to SARS-CoV-2. The sample metadata nearly always contained a de-identified subject ID, COVID-19 status, age in years and sex. Where available, HLA class I and class II types were obtained from metadata supplied by the sample provider rather than from assay-based typing. The samples were drawn from two sources: the first 160 participants of the ongoing ImmuneRACE study, and 1,000 to 1,500 subjects contributed by 6 global collaborators.

The germline V gene (reference sequence) gives CDR1 as DFQATT and CDR2 as SNEGSKA. Measured from the cysteine to the phenylalanine, the CDR3 is 10 residues long. The entry retains the CDR3 DNA only, 30 bases that are in frame from base 1. Trimming takes 3 bases from V and 5 bases from J, and the germline ends sit 3 bases apart. Participants in the prospective study were enrolled through a virtual design, were aged roughly 18 to 100 years, and lived in 24 United States geographic areas. Cohort assignment in the prospective study relied on participant-reported clinical history from a screening survey and a study questionnaire. In the prospective study, mobile phlebotomists collected whole blood, serum and a nasopharyngeal or oropharyngeal swab from each participant. Prospective study participants could optionally give additional blood draws and questionnaires over a roughly 2-month period. Blood samples from the prospective study were shipped frozen or at room temperature prior to DNA extraction.

What the study reported, not specific to this receptor: The amount of clinical and demographic metadata varied by source and participant and was provided uncurated.

TCRbeta CDR3 regions were amplified from genomic DNA using the immunoSEQ Assay, a bias-controlled multiplex PCR. The paper's data handling went like this. The number of nucleated cells in each sample was estimated from the amplification of reference gene primers within the assay. To quantify the absolute abundance of each unique TCRbeta CDR3 rearrangement, sequence reads were collapsed and filtered. For each sample, productive Simpson clonality was calculated as the square root of Simpson's diversity index across productive rearrangements. TCRdb re-hosts the immuneACCESS table, in-frame sequences only. Its copies lack some clones; in the studies checked, an unresolved V gene accounts for under half of them, and the cause for the rest is not known. V, J and clone size derive from that table, while D and trimming were established from the DNA sequence. The sample table records 200,000 or so clones; just over 85% of these occur just once. Under 4% of the sample goes to the ten largest clones.

As to this clone: Its antigen is still unknown. No base quality information exists; no much larger clone differs at one position.

Sequenced sample: PBMCs or T cells enriched from blood (not recorded which). The rearrangement combines TRBV20-1 with TRBJ2-3, with the D gene not confidently named. The sequence was obtained from a woman aged 40-49 years with acute COVID-19. In nucleotides, the sequence is TGCAGTGCTAGTCTAGATACGCAGTATTTT. Translation gives CSASLDTQYF.